Following are 3 T cell receptor beta chains from one sample sequenced in a study of beta chain features in type 1 diabetes. TCRB transcripts that were expressed got sequenced, as all of the isolated RNA had been reverse transcribed. Measured with immunoSEQ multiplex PCR; TCRdb has only the in-frame clones, and not every one. The table includes approximately 90,000 clones, about 32% detected once. Sequencing was done on a sample of stem cell memory CD4+ T cells from blood. The source is a woman younger than 30 in good health.

V gene TRBV5-6 combines with J gene TRBJ1-2, with TRBD1 matching over 7 bases. Germline V gives CDR1 SGHDT, CDR2 YYEEEE. J gave up 4 bases and V 4 bases, and 4 bases lay outside the gene matches. This CDR3 spans 13 amino acids. The CDR3 coding sequence is TGTGCCAGCAGCCCACAGGGGACCTATGGCTACACCTTC. Amino acids: CASSPQGTYGYTF.

This clone has only a few counts. The chain has TRBV7-9 and TRBJ1-5; unclear D gene. The CDR3 consists of 12 residues. Germline CDR1 reads SEHNR; CDR2 reads FQNEAQ (reference sequence). The ends were cut back, 1 base at V and 6 bases at J, with 4 bases in the middle. The chain's CDR3 is CASSLDTQPQHF. The CDR3 DNA is TGTGCCAGCAGCTTAGACACTCAGCCCCAGCATTTT.

This clone was seen a handful of times. The CDR3 region is CASSPDTAREAFF. DNA of the CDR3: TGTGCCAGCAGCCCTGACACCGCCCGAGAAGCTTTCTTT. The chain uses TRBV5-4 and TRBJ1-1; no clear D gene. The CDR3 extends over 13 amino acids. The germline V and J ends were trimmed by 4 bases and 8 bases, with 15 bases remaining between them. From germline, CDR1 is SGHNT and CDR2 YYREEE (reference sequence).